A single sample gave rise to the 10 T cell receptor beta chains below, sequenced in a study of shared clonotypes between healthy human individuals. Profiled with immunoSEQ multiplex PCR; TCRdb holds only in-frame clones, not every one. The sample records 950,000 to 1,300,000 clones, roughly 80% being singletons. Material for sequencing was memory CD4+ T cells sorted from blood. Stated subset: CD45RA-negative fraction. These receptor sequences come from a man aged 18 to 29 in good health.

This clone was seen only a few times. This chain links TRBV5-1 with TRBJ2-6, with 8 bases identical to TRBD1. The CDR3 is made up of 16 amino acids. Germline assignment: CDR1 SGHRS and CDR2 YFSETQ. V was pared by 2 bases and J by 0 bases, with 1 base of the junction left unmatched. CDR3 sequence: CASSFGQGSGANVLTF. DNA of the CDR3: TGCGCCAGCAGCTTCGGACAGGGCTCTGGGGCCAACGTCCTGACTTTC.

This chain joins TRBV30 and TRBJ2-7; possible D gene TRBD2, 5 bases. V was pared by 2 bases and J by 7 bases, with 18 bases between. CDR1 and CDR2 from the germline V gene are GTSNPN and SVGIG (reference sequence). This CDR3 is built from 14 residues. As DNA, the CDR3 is TGTGCCTGGAGTATCAGGACTCCTTCGGGGGAGCAGTACTTC. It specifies CAWSIRTPSGEQYF.

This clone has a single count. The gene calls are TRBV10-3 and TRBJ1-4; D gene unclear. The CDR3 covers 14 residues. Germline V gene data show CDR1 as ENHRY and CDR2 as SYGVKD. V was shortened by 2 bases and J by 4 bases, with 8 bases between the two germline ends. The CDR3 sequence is CAISEQLNNEKLFF. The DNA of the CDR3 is TGTGCCATCAGTGAGCAACTAAATAATGAAAAACTGTTTTTT.

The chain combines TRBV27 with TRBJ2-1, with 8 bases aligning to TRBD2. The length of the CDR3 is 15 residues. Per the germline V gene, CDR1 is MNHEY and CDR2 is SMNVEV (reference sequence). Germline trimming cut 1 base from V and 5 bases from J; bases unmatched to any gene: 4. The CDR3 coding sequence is TGTGCCAGCAGTTTATTCGGGGGGGTTAACAATGAGCAGTTCTTC. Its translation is CASSLFGGVNNEQFF.

CDR3 in amino acids: CASSQISGQGTYEQYF. The CDR3, as DNA: TGTGCCAGCAGCCAAATCTCGGGACAGGGAACCTACGAGCAGTACTTC. V gene TRBV14 combines with J gene TRBJ2-7; TRBD1 matches 9 bases. This CDR3 contains 16 residues. CDR1 and CDR2 from the germline V gene are SGHDN and FVKESK. Trimming took 2 bases from V and 2 from J; bases not matched to a gene: 7.

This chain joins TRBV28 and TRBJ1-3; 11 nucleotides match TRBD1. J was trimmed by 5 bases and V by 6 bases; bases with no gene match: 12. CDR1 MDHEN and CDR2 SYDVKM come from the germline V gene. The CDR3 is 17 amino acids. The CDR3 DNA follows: TGTGCCAGCAGGACCACACGGACAGGGGGCGCTCGAAACACCATATATTTT. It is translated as CASRTTRTGGARNTIYF.

The CDR3 sequence is CSVRMISYEQYF. The CDR3 nucleotides read TGCAGCGTACGGATGATCTCCTACGAGCAGTACTTC. The rearrangement links TRBV29-1 to TRBJ2-7, with D unresolved. CDR1 and CDR2 from the germline V gene are SQVTM and ANQGSEA. The CDR3 totals 12 residues. The V and J ends lost 6 bases and 0 bases respectively, with 9 bases between them.

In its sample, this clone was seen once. The CDR3 nucleotides are TGTGCCAGCAGCTTAAATCCCCAGGGCGAAGCTTTCTTT. Its translation: CASSLNPQGEAFF. The chain has TRBV7-6 and TRBJ1-1; TRBD1 is a possible D gene (5 bases). CDR3 size: 13 residues. V dropped 2 bases and J dropped 8 bases, with 12 bases sitting between them. CDR1 SGHVS and CDR2 FNYEAQ come from the germline V gene.

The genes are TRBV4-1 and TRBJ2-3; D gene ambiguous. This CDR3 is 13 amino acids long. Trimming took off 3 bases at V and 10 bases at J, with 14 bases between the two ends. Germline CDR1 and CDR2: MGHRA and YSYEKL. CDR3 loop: CASSQDVGTPQYF. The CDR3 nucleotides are TGCGCCAGCAGCCAGGACGTCGGAACTCCGCAGTATTTT.

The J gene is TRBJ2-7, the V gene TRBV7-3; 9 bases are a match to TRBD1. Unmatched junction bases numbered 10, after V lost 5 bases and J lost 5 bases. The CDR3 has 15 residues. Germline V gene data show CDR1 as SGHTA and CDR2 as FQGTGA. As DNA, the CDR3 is TGTGCCAGCAGCCTACAGGGGGCTACGAACGACGAGCAGTACTTC. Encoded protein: CASSLQGATNDEQYF.